This TCR beta chain appears in the sequencing data of a study of T cells in Graves' hyperthyroidism and ophthalmopathy (dated by TCRdb to about 2019). Describing the broader study: A discovery cohort of about 95 patients, about 40 with Graves' ophthalmopathy and 57 with stable Graves' hyperthyroidism, was used to find distinguishing TCR V-J signatures. Whether ophthalmopathy could be predicted prospectively was tested in an independent validation cohort made up of 18 to 20 hyperthyroidism patients plus 17 patients who later progressed to ophthalmopathy. The 95 to 100 discovery patients were randomly divided into training and test sets at a 7:3 ratio. Thyroid tissue and blood T-cell repertoires from roughly six Graves' hyperthyroidism patients were also compared in the study. Once sampling was done, hyperthyroidism patients were given methimazole at a starting dose of 30 mg daily, whereas ophthalmopathy patients were given high-dose intravenous methylprednisolone. The paper describes TCR Vbeta CDR3 sequencing of about 140 peripheral blood samples, made up of around 41 ophthalmopathy patients, roughly 80 hyperthyroidism patients and 17 progressor patients. Beyond this particular receptor, the publication reports: Most expanded thyroid clonotypes (frequency above 0.001) were also detected in blood, suggesting blood repertoires may reflect thyroid immune responses. In cross-validation, a model built on a 13 V-J signature told ophthalmopathy apart from stable hyperthyroidism with just under 90% sensitivity and roughly 83% specificity, and in testing the same model reached 80%/75%. Sample size was not statistically predetermined, and investigators were not blinded to group allocation. In validation, the model predicted progression to ophthalmopathy a median of about 6 months before onset, with about 64% sensitivity and 72.22% specificity.

At least ten counts were recorded for this clonotype. Its antigen is not yet known. Per-nucleotide qualities are absent, and no much larger clonotype sits a single base away. The CDR3 spans 14 residues, from the cysteine through the phenylalanine. Only CDR3 DNA remains: 42 bases, in frame from the first base. According to the germline V gene, CDR1 reads SQVTM and CDR2 reads ANQGSEA. V is shortened by 4 bases, J by 0 bases, and the region joining them spans 13 bases. Graves' hyperthyroidism was defined as stable when no progression to ophthalmopathy occurred over 18 months of follow-up. Hyperthyroidism patients were aged 18 to 65 years and newly diagnosed, with disease duration of less than 2 months. Any patient with an uncontrolled infection, another autoimmune disease, pregnancy or lactation was excluded. Diagnoses were based on clinical symptoms, serum thyroxine and TRAb, thyroid ultrasound and orbital computed tomography. Trizol reagent was used to extract total RNA, and RNA quality was then checked on an Agilent 2100 Bioanalyzer.

Amplification of TCR beta CDR3 regions was carried out from RNA transcripts. The first round of RT-PCR for the TCR CDR3 was performed with the HTBI primer set and the Qiagen OneStep RT-PCR kit. Libraries were constructed in a second round of multiplex PCR, after which size selection and purification were performed. Sequencing of the libraries was done on an Illumina HiSeq2000 using paired-end 100 bp reads. Per the source publication's procedure: Raw data were processed with SOAPnuke, discarding reads with adapters, uncalled bases, mean Phred below 15, or no exact constant-primer or identifier match. COPE v1.2.5 was used to merge high-quality paired reads, and clonotypes were defined as unique nucleotide sequences. Clonotypes were aligned to IMGT TRBV, TRBD and TRBJ reference segments using MiTCR v1.1. Analysis was restricted to V-J combinations with a frequency above 0.0001, which covered about 99% of repertoires. A TCS score was defined as the ratio of F50 (clonal expansion) to E x V (chaos), with BLOSUM62-based TCRdist applied between CDR3 peptides within each V-J. Welch's t-statistics and random forest reduced fewer than 600 V-J features to fewer than 15, which were used in a naive Bayes classifier (R e1071). Thyroid-blood repertoire similarity was quantified with the Morisita-Horn index. TCRdb handled the public reads itself, with Q25 trimming in fastp and clone calling in MiXCR, and kept productive beta chains. Rows with one shared CDR3 protein collapse into an entry with the most common genes and DNA. TCRdb's processing, not the authors', yielded these V and J calls. For this sample there are 45,000 to 55,000 distinct CDR3 sequences; approximately 50% appear just once. The ten largest clones represent roughly a third of the sample.

Sequenced material: peripheral blood or thyroid tissue (not recorded which). The rearrangement combines TRBV29-1 with TRBJ2-7, with the D gene not confidently named. The TCR comes from a man aged 18 to 35 with Graves' hyperthyroidism. The DNA reads TGCAGCGTTGCGGGCAGGAAGACCTCCTACGAGCAGTACTTC. This gives the protein CSVAGRKTSYEQYF.